A selection of T cell receptor beta chains follows, all from one sample in a study of Ad26.COV2.S vaccination and SARS-CoV-2 variants. Profiling relied on immunoSEQ multiplex PCR, and the TCRdb table lists in-frame clones only, not all of them. The sample has around 450,000 clones; over 75% are singletons. Sequencing used peripheral blood, obtained in a trial of Ad26.COV2.S vaccine versus placebo. The receptors shown here come from a person aged 18 to 65 who received the Ad26.COV2.S COVID-19 vaccine or a placebo. Both conserved end residues are part of each CDR3. Each record gives: clone size, V gene, J gene, D gene, CDR3 protein, CDR3 DNA. A D gene is named only where the DNA matches it firmly. Clone size, where shown, is once, few, many, or a class for clones that have expanded.

NA	TRBV30	TRBJ2-1	TRBD1	CAWTRGSNEQFF	TGTGCCTGGACCAGGGGGAGCAATGAGCAGTTCTTC
few	TRBV2	TRBJ1-3	TRBD1	CASTPGDRGNTIYF	TGTGCCAGCACTCCTGGGGACAGAGGAAACACCATATATTTT
NA	TRBV5-1	TRBJ1-1	TRBD1	CASSVGGTGNTEAFF	TGCGCCAGCAGCGTCGGAGGGACAGGAAACACTGAAGCTTTCTTT
NA	TRBV29-1	TRBJ2-2	TRBD2	CSVVTSPKANTGELFF	TGCAGCGTTGTGACTAGCCCCAAGGCGAACACCGGGGAGCTGTTTTTT
NA	TRBV19	TRBJ2-6	NA	CASRVEGANVLTF	TGTGCCAGTAGAGTTGAAGGGGCCAACGTCCTGACTTTC
NA	TRBV7-9	TRBJ2-1	NA	CASSFIPNNEQFF	TGTGCCAGCAGCTTTATTCCCAACAATGAGCAGTTCTTC
NA	TRBV28	TRBJ1-2	NA	CASSLRAFNYGYTF	TGTGCCAGCAGTTTAAGGGCGTTTAACTATGGCTACACCTTC
NA	TRBV5-4	TRBJ2-2	NA	CASSSRSQGTGELFF	TGTGCCAGCAGCTCAAGGTCCCAGGGCACCGGGGAGCTGTTTTTT
NA	TRBV10-3	TRBJ1-1	TRBD1	CAIRGQGTRTEAFF	TGTGCCATCAGAGGACAGGGAACCCGGACTGAAGCTTTCTTT
NA	TRBV13	TRBJ2-3	TRBD2	CASSLGLAGTDTQYF	TGTGCCAGCAGCTTGGGACTAGCGGGGACAGATACGCAGTATTTT
NA	TRBV19	TRBJ1-2	NA	CASSLRQTGIPNYGYTF	TGTGCCAGTAGTTTAAGACAGACCGGTATACCTAACTATGGCTACACCTTC
NA	TRBV4-1	TRBJ1-4	TRBD1	CASSQGQGREKLFF	TGCGCCAGCAGCCAAGGACAGGGTAGGGAAAAACTGTTTTTT
once	TRBV6-5	TRBJ2-7	NA	CAAGAGFSYEQYF	TGTGCCGCCGGGGCGGGGTTCTCCTACGAGCAGTACTTC
NA	TRBV9	TRBJ1-3	NA	CASSAGLGPYSGNTIYF	TGTGCCAGCAGCGCTGGACTGGGACCTTACTCTGGAAACACCATATATTTT
NA	TRBV7-6	TRBJ2-1	NA	CASSSTPSDNEQFF	TGTGCCAGCAGCTCTACTCCCTCTGACAATGAGCAGTTCTTC
NA	TRBV5-4	TRBJ2-7	TRBD2	CASSLGREASFF	TGTGCCAGCAGCTTGGGGCGGGAGGCAAGTTTCTTC
NA	TRBV7-6	TRBJ2-3	NA	CASSLAPWENTDTQYF	TGTGCCAGCAGCTTAGCCCCCTGGGAGAACACAGATACGCAGTATTTT
NA	TRBV19	TRBJ2-1	NA	CASSWGRGADNEQFF	TGTGCCAGTAGCTGGGGGCGAGGAGCTGACAATGAGCAGTTCTTC
NA	TRBV5-6	TRBJ2-7	NA	CASSLGNYEQYF	TGTGCCAGCAGCTTGGGAAACTACGAGCAGTACTTC
once	TRBV14	TRBJ2-7	NA	CASSLQPSTHKQYF	TGTGCCAGCAGCCTCCAGCCGAGTACCCACAAGCAGTACTTC
NA	TRBV6-5	TRBJ2-7	TRBD1	CASSPGQGTEQYF	TGTGCCAGCAGTCCCGGACAGGGGACCGAGCAGTACTTC
NA	TRBV2	TRBJ1-1	NA	CASSEVGRTTEAFF	TGTGCCAGCAGTGAAGTGGGGAGAACCACTGAAGCTTTCTTT
NA	TRBV5-8	TRBJ2-3	TRBD2	CASSFGSGRGRASDTQYF	TGTGCCAGCAGCTTTGGGTCAGGACGCGGGAGGGCATCGGATACGCAGTATTTT
NA	TRBV7-9	TRBJ2-7	NA	CASTLGSSWREQYF	TGTGCCAGCACCTTAGGGTCCTCTTGGCGAGAGCAGTACTTC
NA	TRBV27	TRBJ1-2	NA	CASSPSGPNNYGYTF	TGTGCCAGCAGTCCCTCGGGACCGAATAACTATGGCTACACCTTC
NA	TRBV7-9	TRBJ1-1	NA	CASSLVAAGTEAFF	TGTGCCAGCAGCTTAGTCGCCGCGGGCACTGAAGCTTTCTTT
once	TRBV18	TRBJ2-3	TRBD2	CASSPPVSGRGTDTQYF	TGTGCCAGCTCACCACCGGTCAGCGGGAGAGGTACAGATACGCAGTATTTT
NA	TRBV30	TRBJ1-2	TRBD1	CAWSQDRTYGYTF	TGTGCCTGGAGTCAGGACAGGACCTATGGCTACACCTTC
NA	TRBV7-9	TRBJ2-5	TRBD1	CASSFPGGETQYF	TGTGCCAGCAGCTTCCCAGGGGGTGAGACCCAGTACTTC
NA	TRBV28	TRBJ2-2	TRBD1	CASRGQGTGELFF	TGTGCCAGCAGAGGACAGGGAACCGGGGAGCTGTTTTTT
NA	TRBV9	TRBJ1-5	TRBD1	CASSQQGQNNQPQHF	TGTGCCAGCAGCCAACAGGGACAGAATAATCAGCCCCAGCATTTT
NA	TRBV24-1	TRBJ2-3	NA	CATSDLADTQYF	TGTGCCACCAGTGATTTAGCGGATACGCAGTATTTT
NA	TRBV6-5	TRBJ2-1	NA	CASSRPPNNEQFF	TGTGCCAGCAGCCGCCCACCCAACAATGAGCAGTTCTTC
NA	TRBV19	TRBJ1-2	TRBD1	CASSSSRTGVTF	TGTGCCAGTAGTTCCAGCCGGACAGGGGTCACCTTC
few	TRBV29-1	TRBJ1-2	NA	CSVELTDNYGYTF	TGCAGCGTTGAATTGACAGATAACTATGGCTACACCTTC
NA	TRBV6-5	TRBJ1-1	NA	CASSYNARGTEAFF	TGTGCCAGCAGTTACAACGCCCGGGGCACTGAAGCTTTCTTT
NA	TRBV15	TRBJ2-5	NA	CATSIEETQYF	TGTGCCACCAGCATTGAAGAGACCCAGTACTTC
NA	TRBV19	TRBJ1-2	TRBD1	CASTTTGGTILTYGYTF	TGTGCCAGTACCACAACAGGGGGAACAATTTTGACCTATGGCTACACCTTC
NA	TRBV7-2	TRBJ2-1	TRBD1	CASSLNHRGQLNNEQFF	TGTGCCAGCAGCTTAAATCACCGGGGACAGCTCAACAATGAGCAGTTCTTC
NA	TRBV6-5	TRBJ2-5	NA	CASSLLPQETQYF	TGTGCCAGCAGTTTACTCCCGCAAGAGACCCAGTACTTC
NA	TRBV6-2/TRBV6-3	TRBJ2-1	TRBD2	CASSPGLAKNEQFF	TGTGCCAGCAGTCCGGGACTAGCGAAAAATGAGCAGTTCTTC
once	TRBV7-9	TRBJ2-3	TRBD2	CASSLGTSGNNVGDTQYF	TGTGCCAGCAGCTTAGGGACTAGCGGGAACAATGTTGGGGATACGCAGTATTTT
few	TRBV18	TRBJ1-1	NA	CASSPWGQNTEAFF	TGTGCCAGCTCACCATGGGGGCAAAACACTGAAGCTTTCTTT
NA	TRBV25-1	TRBJ2-7	NA	CASSESVKDSGTGQYF	TGTGCCAGCAGTGAATCAGTAAAGGACAGCGGAACGGGGCAGTACTTC
once	TRBV9	TRBJ2-5	NA	CASSVAGSRQETQYF	TGTGCCAGCAGCGTAGCTGGGTCTAGGCAAGAGACCCAGTACTTC
NA	TRBV3-1/TRBV3-2	TRBJ2-2	TRBD1	CASSRRTGNTGELFF	TGTGCCAGCAGCCGTCGGACAGGGAACACCGGGGAGCTGTTTTTT
NA	TRBV11-2	TRBJ1-6	NA	CASSSAVGNSPLHF	TGTGCCAGCAGCTCCGCCGTCGGGAATTCACCCCTCCACTTT
NA	TRBV3-1/TRBV3-2	TRBJ2-7	NA	CASSQDSSLLYEQYF	TGTGCCAGCAGCCAAGATTCGTCACTTTTATACGAGCAGTACTTC
NA	TRBV18	TRBJ2-5	NA	CASSPGTRTVQETQYF	TGTGCCAGCTCACCAGGAACCCGAACCGTCCAAGAGACCCAGTACTTC
NA	TRBV10-3	TRBJ2-6	TRBD2	CAISELAGGSGANVLTF	TGTGCCATCAGTGAACTAGCGGGGGGCTCTGGGGCCAACGTCCTGACTTTC
NA	TRBV18	TRBJ1-1	NA	CASWRGGDTEAFF	TGTGCCAGCTGGAGGGGCGGAGACACTGAAGCTTTCTTT
NA	TRBV3-1/TRBV3-2	TRBJ2-7	TRBD2	CASSQDPAGKSNEQYF	TGTGCCAGCAGCCAAGATCCAGCGGGAAAATCGAACGAGCAGTACTTC
NA	TRBV28	TRBJ1-2	NA	CASRRFADGYTF	TGTGCCAGCAGAAGGTTCGCTGATGGCTACACCTTC
NA	TRBV28	TRBJ2-7	TRBD2	CASRESGRGEQYF	TGTGCCAGCAGGGAGAGCGGGAGGGGAGAGCAGTACTTC
NA	TRBV30	TRBJ1-3	NA	CATRQALSLNTIYF	TGTGCCACCCGACAGGCCCTATCCTTAAACACCATATATTTT
NA	TRBV4-3	TRBJ2-3	NA	CASSQDLGTDTQYF	TGCGCCAGCAGCCAAGATCTGGGGACAGATACGCAGTATTTT
NA	TRBV12-5	TRBJ1-1	TRBD1	CASAQPGGFLGNTEAFF	TGTGCTAGTGCCCAACCAGGGGGCTTTCTCGGGAACACTGAAGCTTTCTTT